This TCR beta chain originates from a study of a mutant IDH1 vaccine in newly diagnosed glioma. Study background: Once 4-6 weeks had passed after radiotherapy alone, vaccination started, or it started with temozolomide cycles. Patients arrived already treated with radiotherapy, temozolomide, or both, most having had both.

Profiling relied on immunoSEQ multiplex PCR, and the TCRdb table lists in-frame clones only, not all of them. The data show approximately 35,000 clones, approximately 50% seen once. As to this clone: The antigen remains undetermined.

As to time point: week 5, during vaccination. With topical imiquimod, each dose of the vaccine consisted of 300 ug of mutant IDH1 20-mer peptide. CDR1 MDHEN and CDR2 SYDVKM come from the germline V gene. CDR3 size: 17 residues. J lost 0 bases, V lost 2 bases, and 7 bases had no gene match. The starting material was PBMCs, obtained from a glioma patient whose treatment included an IDH1 peptide vaccine. The sequence was collected from a woman in her late teens or twenties with glioma. The genes are TRBV28 and TRBJ1-5; 7 nucleotides align to TRBD1. In nucleotides, the CDR3 is TGTGCCAGCAGTTTACACAGGGGCACTTATAGCAATCAGCCCCAGCATTTT. Amino acid sequence: CASSLHRGTYSNQPQHF.